A selection of T cell receptor beta chains follows, all from one sample in a study of Ad26.COV2.S vaccination and SARS-CoV-2 variants. Sequenced by immunoSEQ multiplex PCR; TCRdb stores in-frame clones only, minus some. The data contain about 680,000 clones, around 89% of them singletons. The sequencing here drew on peripheral blood, taken in a trial of Ad26.COV2.S vaccine versus placebo. These receptors were collected from a person between 18 and 59 years old who received the Ad26.COV2.S COVID-19 vaccine or a placebo. CDR3s include the opening cysteine and the closing phenylalanine or tryptophan. A D gene is named only where the DNA matches it firmly. The size of a clone is reported for some rows only, either as once, few or many, or as a class for expanded clones.

CDR3 DNA	CDR3 protein	clone size	D gene	V gene	J gene
TGCGCCAGCAGCTTGGGCTCAGCTATCTATGGCTACACCTTC	CASSLGSAIYGYTF	NA	NA	TRBV5-1	TRBJ1-2
TGTGCCAGCAGCCAAGATCGTAGCGAGTCTAGCGCAAACAATGAGCAGTTCTTC	CASSQDRSESSANNEQFF	few	NA	TRBV4-2	TRBJ2-1
TGTGCCAGCAGCAATTACTATGGCTACACCTTC	CASSNYYGYTF	once	NA	TRBV7-2	TRBJ1-2
TGTGCCAGCAGCCCTCGACAGGGCCCCAATGAGCAGTTCTTC	CASSPRQGPNEQFF	NA	TRBD1	TRBV14	TRBJ2-1
TGTGCCAGCAGTCCCTTCGCGGGACATAATGCTTTCTTT	CASSPFAGHNAFF	NA	NA	TRBV5-6	TRBJ1-1
TGTGCCAGCAGTTACTCTTCGTGGCGAGAATATGGCTACACCTTC	CASSYSSWREYGYTF	NA	NA	TRBV6-6	TRBJ1-2
TGTGCCAGCAGCCCGGGACCAAGCAATCAGCCCCAGCATTTT	CASSPGPSNQPQHF	NA	NA	TRBV7-9	TRBJ1-5
TGTGCCAGCAGTGAAAACGGTGAACGAGATACGCAGTATTTT	CASSENGERDTQYF	NA	NA	TRBV6-1	TRBJ2-3
TGTGCCAGCAGCGGACAGGGCTCCTACGAGCAGTACTTC	CASSGQGSYEQYF	NA	TRBD1	TRBV6-5	TRBJ2-7
TGTGCCAGCAGCTACATCAATCGTCAAAATGAGCAGTTCTTC	CASSYINRQNEQFF	NA	NA	TRBV11-2	TRBJ2-1
TGTGCCAGCAGTAGATCTCAGGGGGCGCGGGGCTACACCTTC	CASSRSQGARGYTF	NA	TRBD1	TRBV2	TRBJ1-2
TGTGCCAGCAGCTTACGTCGACAGGGGGCCAATGAGCAGTTCTTC	CASSLRRQGANEQFF	NA	TRBD1	TRBV7-8	TRBJ2-1
TGTGCCAGGAGATACGAGCAGTACTTC	CARRYEQYF	NA	NA	TRBV4-2	TRBJ2-7
TGTGCCAGCAGTCAGACACCGAACACTGAAGCTTTCTTT	CASSQTPNTEAFF	NA	NA	TRBV6-2/TRBV6-3	TRBJ1-1
TGTGCCAGCAGTGCGGGGGCTAACTATGGCTACACCTTC	CASSAGANYGYTF	NA	NA	TRBV6-4	TRBJ1-2
TGTGCCAGCAGTGAAAGGGGGGGTGCCTACGAGCAGTACTTC	CASSERGGAYEQYF	NA	NA	TRBV6-1	TRBJ2-7
TGTGCCAGCAGCTTAACCGGGAGGCAGTACTTC	CASSLTGRQYF	few	NA	TRBV11-2	TRBJ2-7
TGTGCCAGCGGACTAGCGGGGGGCATCTCTGGGGCCAACGTCCTGACTTTC	CASGLAGGISGANVLTF	NA	TRBD2	TRBV19	TRBJ2-6
TGTGCCAGCAGCTTAGACCTAGCGGGCCGCGATGGTGCGCAGTATTTT	CASSLDLAGRDGAQYF	NA	TRBD2	TRBV7-9	TRBJ2-3
TGCGCCAGCAGCTTGGGTTGGGGAAACTCCTACGAGCAGTACTTC	CASSLGWGNSYEQYF	NA	NA	TRBV5-1	TRBJ2-7
TGTGCCAGCAGCTCCAGGACGGGTGGAAACACCATATATTTT	CASSSRTGGNTIYF	NA	NA	TRBV5-6	TRBJ1-3
TGTGCCAGCAGCTTAGCATTAGCCTCCTACAATGAGCAGTTCTTC	CASSLALASYNEQFF	NA	NA	TRBV11-3	TRBJ2-1
TGTGCCAGCAGCTTATACGCGGTCCTCAATGAGCAGTTCTTC	CASSLYAVLNEQFF	NA	NA	TRBV7-9	TRBJ2-1
TGTGCCAGCAGCCAAGACGGCGAGACCCAGTACTTC	CASSQDGETQYF	NA	NA	TRBV3-1/TRBV3-2	TRBJ2-5
TGTGCCAGCGGGTTTGGGGACAGGACCTACGAGCAGTACTTC	CASGFGDRTYEQYF	once	TRBD1	TRBV27	TRBJ2-7
TGTGCCAGCAGTGAGCAGACAGGGGGTTCACCCCTCCACTTT	CASSEQTGGSPLHF	few	TRBD1	TRBV6-4	TRBJ1-6
TGCGCCAGCAGCTTGGAACTAGCGGGAGTAACCCAGTTCTTC	CASSLELAGVTQFF	NA	TRBD2	TRBV5-1	TRBJ2-1
TGTGCCAGTAGTATAGCTGGGGAGGTCAGCTCCTACAATGAGCAGTTCTTC	CASSIAGEVSSYNEQFF	NA	NA	TRBV19	TRBJ2-1
TGCGCCAGCAGCTTGAGTACAGGGGTAACTGAAGCTTTCTTT	CASSLSTGVTEAFF	NA	TRBD1	TRBV5-1	TRBJ1-1
TGTGCCAGCAGAAAATGGACTAGCGGGACCGGGGAGCTGTTTTTT	CASRKWTSGTGELFF	NA	TRBD2	TRBV6-6	TRBJ2-2
TGCAGCGTTGAAGAGGCAGACTACGAGCAGTACTTC	CSVEEADYEQYF	NA	NA	TRBV29-1	TRBJ2-7
TGTGCCAGCTCACCTTCCGGGACAGGGGCGACTGAAGCTTTCTTT	CASSPSGTGATEAFF	NA	TRBD1	TRBV18	TRBJ1-1
TGTGCCAGCACCAAAGGTTCAGGGGTCCCCTACGAGCAGTACTTC	CASTKGSGVPYEQYF	NA	NA	TRBV2	TRBJ2-7
TGTGCCAGCAGCTTAGATTCCGCAGGGCGGCGAGAAAAACTGTTTTTT	CASSLDSAGRREKLFF	NA	NA	TRBV7-8	TRBJ1-4
TGTGCCAGCACGGGATTTGGTGCAGATACGCAGTATTTT	CASTGFGADTQYF	NA	NA	TRBV12-3/TRBV12-4	TRBJ2-3
TGTGCCAGCAGTTTAAGGTTGGCGTCTGACTACACCTTC	CASSLRLASDYTF	NA	NA	TRBV12-3/TRBV12-4	TRBJ1-2
TGTGCCAGCAGCTTGCTTCTCCGGGCGGAGAGATCCTACAATGAGCAGTTCTTC	CASSLLLRAERSYNEQFF	NA	NA	TRBV14	TRBJ2-1
TGTGCCAGCAGCTTAACGGGAGGGGGTACCGGGGAGCTGTTTTTT	CASSLTGGGTGELFF	NA	TRBD2	TRBV11-2	TRBJ2-2
TGTGCCAGCTCCCAATTTGGCGGGAGCTCCTACAATGAGCAGTTCTTC	CASSQFGGSSYNEQFF	NA	TRBD2	TRBV7-6	TRBJ2-1
TGCGCCAGCAGCCAAGATCGGAGACAGGGCGAATTCTACGAGCAGTACTTC	CASSQDRRQGEFYEQYF	NA	TRBD1	TRBV4-3	TRBJ2-7
TGTGCCAGCAGCCAAGATCTGACAATTTTACCTCAATTC	CASSQDLTILPQF	NA	NA	TRBV14	TRBJ2-7
TGTGCCAGACGGGACAACTACTTACTGTACAATGAGCAGTTCTTC	CARRDNYLLYNEQFF	NA	NA	TRBV21-1	TRBJ2-1